The present TCR beta chain was sequenced within a study of blood T cell repertoires in COVID-19. Profiled with immunoSEQ multiplex PCR; TCRdb holds only in-frame clones, not every one. The table includes about 350,000 clones, around 87% detected once. This CDR3 is 15 amino acids long. Germline CDR1 is MNHEY and CDR2 is SMNVEV (reference sequence). V was shortened by 3 bases and J by 4 bases, with 13 bases between the two germline ends. Patients in Seattle were enrolled during active infection, then followed longitudinally. Source material: peripheral blood. The receptor was derived from a woman in her 50s with COVID-19, enrolled during active disease. J is TRBJ1-5 and V is TRBV27, with D possibly being TRBD1 (5 bases). DNA of the CDR3: TGTGCCAGCAGTTTTAGGAGGGGAGGAAATCAGCCCCAGCATTTT. Amino acid sequence: CASSFRRGGNQPQHF.